Listed here are 9 T cell receptor beta chains from one sample, sequenced in a study of long-term antiretroviral therapy in people with HIV. Researchers report immunoSEQ v3.0 was run at survey level. The data were produced by immunoSEQ multiplex PCR, yet TCRdb's version contains in-frame clones alone and is incomplete. The sample holds fewer than 55,000 clones, roughly 96% seen once. Sequences were derived from unsorted PBMCs, sampled 3.7 years after starting antiretroviral therapy. These receptors originate from a woman in her forties or fifties with HIV.

The rearrangement uses TRBV7-9 and TRBJ2-5; 8 bases map to TRBD1. The V and J ends lost 1 base and 4 bases, in that order; junction bases with no gene match: 8. CDR3 length equals 16 residues. Germline CDR1 SEHNR, CDR2 FQNEAQ (reference sequence). Here the CDR3 reads CASSLVLRRGRETQYF. The CDR3 nucleotides read TGTGCCAGCAGCTTAGTGTTACGCAGGGGGCGAGAGACCCAGTACTTC.

The chain couples TRBV5-3 to TRBJ1-1; D uncertain. TRBV5-3 is annotated as an ORF whose role is uncertain. CDR3 length: 12 residues. Between the trimmed V and J ends, which lost 4 bases and 6 bases, there was a span of 10 bases. The CDR3 spells CARSRDLAEAFF. The CDR3 DNA is TGTGCCAGAAGCAGGGATCTCGCTGAAGCTTTCTTT.

The rearrangement links TRBV18 to TRBJ1-3; D unresolved. Trimming took 2 bases from V and 0 from J, leaving 11 bases between them. The length of the CDR3 is 16 residues. CDR1 is KGHSH and CDR2 is LQKENI in the germline V gene. The chain's CDR3 is CASSPSRIISGNTIYF. In nucleotides, the CDR3 is TGTGCCAGCTCACCATCGCGTATCATCTCTGGAAACACCATATATTTT. Complete variable domain (other parts from reference TRBV18 and TRBJ1-3): NAGVMQNPRHLVRRRGQEARLRCSPMKGHSHVYWYRQLPEEGLKFMVYLQKENIIDESGMPKERFSAEFPKEGPSILRIQQVVRGDSAAYFCASSPSRIISGNTIYFGEGSWLTVV.

The chain joins TRBV2 to TRBJ1-1; D ambiguous. The CDR3 is 15 residues long. V gave up 7 bases and J gave up 1 base, with 16 bases separating them. Germline V gene sequence: CDR1 SNHLY, CDR2 FYNNEI. The CDR3 is CASKGKQLRNTEAFF. Written as DNA, the CDR3 is TGTGCCAGCAAAGGGAAACAGTTGAGGAACACTGAAGCTTTCTTT. Drawing the rest from reference TRBV2 and TRBJ1-1, the complete variable domain is EPEVTQTPSHQVTQMGQEVILRCVPISNHLYFYWYRQILGQKVEFLVSFYNNEISEKSEIFDDQFSVERPDGSNFTLKIRSTKLEDSAMYFCASKGKQLRNTEAFFGQGTRLTVV.

The chain employs TRBV11-2 and TRBJ2-7; D is perhaps TRBD2 (5 bases). The CDR3 consists of 12 residues. Germline lookup yields CDR1 SGHAT and CDR2 FQNNGV. V gave up 5 bases and J gave up 4 bases, with 9 bases separating them. In DNA form, the CDR3 reads TGTGCCAGCAGCCCGAGGGAATACGAGCAGTACTTC. Translation: CASSPREYEQYF.

CDR3: CASSLTGTRSYNEQFF. The CDR3 DNA is TGCGCCAGCAGCTTAACCGGGACTAGGTCCTACAATGAGCAGTTCTTC. The gene calls are TRBV5-1 and TRBJ2-1, with 8 bases that match TRBD2. The germline gives CDR1 SGHRS, CDR2 YFSETQ. The CDR3 is 16 amino acids. The V segment lost 2 bases and the J segment 1 base; nucleotides outside the gene matches: 5.

This rearrangement joins TRBV7-2 to TRBJ1-2; 9 bases line up with TRBD1. The CDR3 loop spans 13 amino acids. Germline V gives CDR1 SGHTA, CDR2 FQGNSA. Trimming at V came to 5 bases and at J to 6 bases, leaving 4 bases not matched to a gene. For the CDR3, the DNA is TGTGCCAGCAGCCCCGGGACAGGGAATGGCTACACCTTC. Protein: CASSPGTGNGYTF.

The rearrangement links TRBV7-9 to TRBJ2-5; 7 bases align to TRBD2. The CDR3 runs 15 residues. Germline CDR1 and CDR2: SEHNR and FQNEAQ (reference sequence). V was clipped by 4 bases and J by 2 bases; unmatched bases: 7. The CDR3 DNA sequence: TGTGCCAGCAGCTCCCTAGCGGAGGAACAAGAGACCCAGTACTTC. This encodes CASSSLAEEQETQYF.

The table lists this clone with a count of one. The rearrangement joins TRBV6-5 to TRBJ1-2; TRBD1 matches 9 bases. The CDR3 contains 15 residues. Germline V gene data show CDR1 as MNHEY and CDR2 as SVGAGI. Trimming cost V 6 bases and J 1 base; bases outside gene matches: 6. The CDR3 here is CASRTGGASNYGYTF. In DNA form, the CDR3 reads TGTGCCAGCAGAACAGGGGGCGCAAGTAACTATGGCTACACCTTC.